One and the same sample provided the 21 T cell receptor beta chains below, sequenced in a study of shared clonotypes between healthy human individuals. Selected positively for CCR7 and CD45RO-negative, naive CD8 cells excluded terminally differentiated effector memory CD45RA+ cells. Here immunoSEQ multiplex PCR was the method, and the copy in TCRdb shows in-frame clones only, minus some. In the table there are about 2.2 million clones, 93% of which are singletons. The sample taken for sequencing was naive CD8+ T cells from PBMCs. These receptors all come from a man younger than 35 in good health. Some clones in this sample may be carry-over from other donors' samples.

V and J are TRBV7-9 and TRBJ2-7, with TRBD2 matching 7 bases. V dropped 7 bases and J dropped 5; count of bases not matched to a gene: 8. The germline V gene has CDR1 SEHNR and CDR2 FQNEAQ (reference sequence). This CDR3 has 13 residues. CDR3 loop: CASKGWEGNEQYF. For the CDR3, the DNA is TGTGCCAGCAAAGGGTGGGAGGGGAACGAGCAGTACTTC.

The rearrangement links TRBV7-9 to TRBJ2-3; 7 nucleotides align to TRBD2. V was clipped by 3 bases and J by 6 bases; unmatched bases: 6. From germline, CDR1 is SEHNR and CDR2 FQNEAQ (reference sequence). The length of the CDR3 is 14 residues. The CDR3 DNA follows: TGTGCCAGCAGCTTCCCCATCGGGGGGGATACGCAGTATTTT. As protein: CASSFPIGGDTQYF.

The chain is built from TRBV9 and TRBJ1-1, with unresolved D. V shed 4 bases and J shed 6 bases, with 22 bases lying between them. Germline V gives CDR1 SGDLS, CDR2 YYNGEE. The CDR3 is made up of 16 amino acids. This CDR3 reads CASSKSGRRASAEAFF. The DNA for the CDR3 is TGTGCCAGCAGCAAGTCAGGTCGTCGGGCATCCGCTGAAGCTTTCTTT. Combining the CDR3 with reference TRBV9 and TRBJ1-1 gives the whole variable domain DSGVTQTPKHLITATGQRVTLRCSPRSGDLSVYWYQQSLDQGLQFLIQYYNGEERAKGNILERFSAQQFPDLHSELNLSSLELGDSALYFCASSKSGRRASAEAFFGQGTRLTVV.

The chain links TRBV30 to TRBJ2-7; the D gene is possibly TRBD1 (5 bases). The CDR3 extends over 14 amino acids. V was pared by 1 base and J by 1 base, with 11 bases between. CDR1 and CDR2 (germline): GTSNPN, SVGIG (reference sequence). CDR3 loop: CAWSERRQSYEQYF. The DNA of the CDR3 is TGTGCCTGGAGTGAGAGGAGACAGTCCTACGAGCAGTACTTC.

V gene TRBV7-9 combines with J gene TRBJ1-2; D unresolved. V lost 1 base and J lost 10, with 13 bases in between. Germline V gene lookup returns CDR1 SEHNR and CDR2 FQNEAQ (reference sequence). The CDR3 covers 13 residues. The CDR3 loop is CASSLDFVLPYTF. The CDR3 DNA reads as TGTGCCAGCAGCTTAGACTTCGTCTTACCCTACACCTTC.

CDR3 loop: CASSLGRATEAFF. CDR3 bases: TGTGCCAGTAGTCTCGGGAGGGCCACTGAAGCTTTCTTT. The V and J genes are TRBV19 and TRBJ1-1; D is uncertain. The CDR3 length is 13 residues. Germline CDR1 is LNHDA and CDR2 is SQIVND (reference sequence). V shed 5 bases and J shed 4 bases, with 11 bases lying between them.

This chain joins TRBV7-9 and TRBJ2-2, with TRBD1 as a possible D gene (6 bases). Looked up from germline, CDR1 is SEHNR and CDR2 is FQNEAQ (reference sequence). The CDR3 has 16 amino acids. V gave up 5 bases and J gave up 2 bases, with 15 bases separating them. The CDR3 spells CASSNAPGHNTGELFF. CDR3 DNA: TGTGCCAGCAGCAACGCTCCGGGACATAACACCGGGGAGCTGTTTTTT.

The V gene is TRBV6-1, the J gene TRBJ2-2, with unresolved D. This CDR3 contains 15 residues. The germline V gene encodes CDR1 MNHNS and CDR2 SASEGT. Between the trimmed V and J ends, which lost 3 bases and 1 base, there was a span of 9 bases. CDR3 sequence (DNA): TGTGCCAGCAGTGATCCCTGGGGGAACACCGGGGAGCTGTTTTTT. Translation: CASSDPWGNTGELFF.

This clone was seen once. The DNA of the CDR3 is TGCGCCAGCAGCCAAGGAACGGGAATCGGAGAGGGCTACACCTTC. As protein: CASSQGTGIGEGYTF. V gene TRBV4-3 combines with J gene TRBJ1-2; D unclear. Trimming cost V 1 base and J 8 bases, with 17 bases left between them. Per the germline V gene, CDR1 is LGHNA and CDR2 is YSLEER. CDR3 length: 15 residues.

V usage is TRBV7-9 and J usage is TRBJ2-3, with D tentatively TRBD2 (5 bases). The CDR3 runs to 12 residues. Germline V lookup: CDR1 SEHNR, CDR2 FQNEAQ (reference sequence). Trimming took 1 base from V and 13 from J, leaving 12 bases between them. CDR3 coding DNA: TGTGCCAGCAGCTTAGTAGGGCAGGAGGAGTATTTT. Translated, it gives CASSLVGQEEYF.

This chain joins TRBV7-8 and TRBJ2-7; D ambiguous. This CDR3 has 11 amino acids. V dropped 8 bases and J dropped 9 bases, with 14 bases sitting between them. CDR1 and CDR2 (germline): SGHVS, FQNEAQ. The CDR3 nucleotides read TGTGCCAGCTGGAGCGACTGGGGGCAGTACTTC. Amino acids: CASWSDWGQYF. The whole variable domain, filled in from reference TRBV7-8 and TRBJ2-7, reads GAGVSQSPRYKVAKRGQDVALRCDPISGHVSLFWYQQALGQGPEFLTYFQNEAQLDKSGLPSDRFFAERPEGSVSTLKIQRTQQEDSAVYLCASWSDWGQYFGPGTRLTVT.

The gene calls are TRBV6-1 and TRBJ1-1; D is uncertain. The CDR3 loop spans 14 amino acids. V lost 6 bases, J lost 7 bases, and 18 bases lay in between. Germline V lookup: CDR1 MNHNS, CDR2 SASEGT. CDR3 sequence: CASSPVALSGEAFF. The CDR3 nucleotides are TGTGCCAGCAGCCCGGTGGCCCTTTCGGGTGAAGCTTTCTTT.

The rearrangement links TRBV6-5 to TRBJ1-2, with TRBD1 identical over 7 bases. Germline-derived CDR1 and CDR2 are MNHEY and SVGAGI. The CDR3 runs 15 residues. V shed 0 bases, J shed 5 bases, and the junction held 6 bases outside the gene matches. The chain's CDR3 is CASSYSTSGGYGYTF. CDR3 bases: TGTGCCAGCAGTTACTCGACTTCAGGGGGGTATGGCTACACCTTC.

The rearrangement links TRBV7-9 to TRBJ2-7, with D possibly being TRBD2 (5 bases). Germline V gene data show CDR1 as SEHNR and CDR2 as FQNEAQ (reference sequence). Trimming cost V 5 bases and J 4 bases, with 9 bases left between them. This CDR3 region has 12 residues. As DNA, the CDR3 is TGTGCCAGCAGCGGACCGGGGTACGAGCAGTACTTC. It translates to CASSGPGYEQYF.

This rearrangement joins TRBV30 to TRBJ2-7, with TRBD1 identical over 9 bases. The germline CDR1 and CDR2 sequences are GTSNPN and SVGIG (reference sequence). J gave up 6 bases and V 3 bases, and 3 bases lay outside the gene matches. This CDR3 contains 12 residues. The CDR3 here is CAWSGTGFEQYF. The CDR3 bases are TGTGCCTGGAGCGGGACAGGGTTCGAGCAGTACTTC.

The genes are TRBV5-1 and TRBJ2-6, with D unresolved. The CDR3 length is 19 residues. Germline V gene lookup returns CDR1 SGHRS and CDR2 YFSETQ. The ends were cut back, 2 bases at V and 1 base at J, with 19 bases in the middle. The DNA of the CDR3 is TGCGCCAGCAGCTTCCGCCTGGGCCGGATGGGATCTGGGGCCAACGTCCTGACTTTC. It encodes CASSFRLGRMGSGANVLTF.

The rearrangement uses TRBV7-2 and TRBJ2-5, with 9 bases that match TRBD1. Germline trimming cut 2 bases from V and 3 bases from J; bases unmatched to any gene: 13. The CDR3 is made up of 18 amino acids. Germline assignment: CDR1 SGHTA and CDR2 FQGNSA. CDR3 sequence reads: CASSLSYPGTGPKETQYF. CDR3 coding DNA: TGTGCCAGCAGCTTATCGTACCCAGGGACAGGGCCAAAAGAGACCCAGTACTTC. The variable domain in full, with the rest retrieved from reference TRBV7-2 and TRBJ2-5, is GAGVSQSPSNKVTEKGKDVELRCDPISGHTALYWYRQSLGQGLEFLIYFQGNSAPDKSGLPSDRFSAERTGGSVSTLTIQRTQQEDSAVYLCASSLSYPGTGPKETQYFGPGTRLLVL.

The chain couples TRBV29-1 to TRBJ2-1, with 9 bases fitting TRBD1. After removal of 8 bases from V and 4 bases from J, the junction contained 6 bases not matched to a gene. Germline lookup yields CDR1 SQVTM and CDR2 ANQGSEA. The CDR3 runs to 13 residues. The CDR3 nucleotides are TGCAGCTGCCGGGACAGGGCTTACAATGAGCAGTTCTTC. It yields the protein CSCRDRAYNEQFF.

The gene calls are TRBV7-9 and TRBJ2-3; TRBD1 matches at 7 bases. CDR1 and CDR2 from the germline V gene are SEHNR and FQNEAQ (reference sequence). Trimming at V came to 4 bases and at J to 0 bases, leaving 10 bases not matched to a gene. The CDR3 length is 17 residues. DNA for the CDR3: TGTGCCAGCAGCTCGATACAGGGGCCCCCTAGCACAGATACGCAGTATTTT. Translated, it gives CASSSIQGPPSTDTQYF.

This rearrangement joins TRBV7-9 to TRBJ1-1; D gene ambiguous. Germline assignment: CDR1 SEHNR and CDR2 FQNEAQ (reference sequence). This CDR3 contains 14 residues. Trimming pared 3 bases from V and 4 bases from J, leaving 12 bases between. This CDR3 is CASSFGGAATEAFF. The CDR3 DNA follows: TGTGCCAGCAGCTTCGGAGGAGCGGCCACTGAAGCTTTCTTT. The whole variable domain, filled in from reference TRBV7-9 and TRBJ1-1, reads DTGVSQNPRHKITKRGQNVTFRCDPISEHNRLYWYRQTLGQGPEFLTYFQNEAQLEKSRLLSDRFSAERPKGSFSTLEIQRTEQGDSAMYLCASSFGGAATEAFFGQGTRLTVV.

CDR3 residues: CASTEGGTSVLLDNEQFF. The CDR3 bases are TGTGCCAGTACTGAGGGAGGGACTAGCGTGCTCTTGGACAATGAGCAGTTCTTC. J is TRBJ2-1 and V is TRBV19, with 10 bases fitting TRBD2. V was pared by 7 bases and J by 5 bases, with 17 bases of the junction left unmatched. The CDR3 totals 18 residues. The germline gives CDR1 LNHDA, CDR2 SQIVND (reference sequence). The full variable domain, in which reference TRBV19 and TRBJ2-1 provide the parts outside the CDR3, is DGGITQSPKYLFRKEGQNVTLSCEQNLNHDAMYWYRQDPGQGLRLIYYSQIVNDFQKGDIAEGYSVSREKKESFPLTVTSAQKNPTAFYLCASTEGGTSVLLDNEQFFGPGTRLTVL.